This T cell receptor beta chain is from a study of T cell changes during pregnancy in multiple sclerosis (dated 2019 in TCRdb). Study-wide context: Changes in the T cell repertoire over the course of pregnancy were examined in this study in women with multiple sclerosis.

With respect to this clone: Its antigen remains unidentified. No base quality information exists; no much larger clone differs at one position.

Receptor libraries were prepared by the immunoSEQ multiplex PCR assay. TCRdb took this table from immuneACCESS and kept in-frame rearrangements with V and J called. Such tables lack part of the clones; where checked against another copy, unresolved V genes explain under half of the gap, and the rest is unexplained. The sample table holds approximately 79,000 clones, of which roughly 93% were seen once. Of the sample, approximately 0.75% falls within the top ten clones. For CDR1 and CDR2, the germline V gene (reference sequence) lists GTSNPN and SVGIG. There are 13 amino acids in the CDR3, from cysteine to phenylalanine inclusive. Only the CDR3 part of the read is kept: 39 bases, read in frame from the first base. The V end gives up 2 bases and the J end 7 bases, leaving 4 bases in the junction not matched to a gene.

The specimen comprised peripheral blood, sampled in the second trimester of pregnancy. The sequence came from a female donor in good health, enrolled as a control in a pregnancy study. The chain is assembled from TRBV30 and TRBJ1-1; TRBD1 fits 10 bases in the junction. The nucleotides are TGTGCCTGGAGTTGGGACAGGGGCCTTGAAGCTTTCTTT. This translates into CAWSWDRGLEAFF.